This is a list of T cell receptor beta chains from one sample in a study of blood T cell repertoires in COVID-19. Only in-frame clones appear in the TCRdb table, and some are missing; sequencing was by immunoSEQ multiplex PCR. The sample carries 30,000 to 35,000 clones, more than 75% recorded once. Sequencing was done on a sample of peripheral blood. The receptors come from a woman aged 55-70 years with acute or convalescent COVID-19. Both conserved end residues are part of each CDR3. The order of the fields is clone size, D gene, J gene, V gene, CDR3 DNA, CDR3 protein. The D gene is left open where the match is weak. Expanded clones get a size class; other rows say once, few or many, or leave the size out.

>-|TRBD2|TRBJ2-3|TRBV6-6
TGTGCCAGCAGCCCAGCTCCTGGGACTAGCGGGGGGGTGGCAGAGGGTACGCAGTATTTT
CASSPAPGTSGGVAEGTQYF
>-|TRBD1|TRBJ1-5|TRBV4-1
TGCGCCAGCAGCCTAAGGACAGGGTCCGGGCAGCCCCAGCATTTT
CASSLRTGSGQPQHF
>-|-|TRBJ1-3|TRBV19
TGTGCCAGTAGTATCAATGGAGGTGGAAACACCATATATTTT
CASSINGGGNTIYF
>-|-|TRBJ1-1|TRBV12-3/TRBV12-4
TGTGCCAGCAGCTCGACTTTTTGGGCTTTCTTT
CASSSTFWAFF
>-|-|TRBJ1-2|TRBV30
TGTGCCTGGAGGATACCGGGGGTCTATGGCTACACCTTC
CAWRIPGVYGYTF
>-|-|TRBJ1-1|TRBV20-1
TGCAGTGCTAGTTGGGGCAACTCGAACACTGAAGCTTTCTTT
CSASWGNSNTEAFF
>-|-|TRBJ2-1|TRBV27
TGTGCCAGCAGTTTAGGGGGCCTAAATGAGCAGTTCTTC
CASSLGGLNEQFF
>few|TRBD1|TRBJ1-2|TRBV6-5
TGTGCCAGCAGTTACTCGACAGGGCGGCTCGGCTACACCTTC
CASSYSTGRLGYTF
>once|-|TRBJ1-2|TRBV5-1
TGCGCCAGCAGCATCCAGGGGAGGGATGGCTACACCTTC
CASSIQGRDGYTF
>-|TRBD1|TRBJ2-5|TRBV10-1
TGCGCCAGCAGTGAGTCAGGGCAGGGGGAAGAGACCCAGTACTTC
CASSESGQGEETQYF
>-|-|TRBJ2-2|TRBV5-1
TGCGCCAGCAGACAGTTGGAATCCGGCACCGGGGAGCTGTTTTTT
CASRQLESGTGELFF
>-|TRBD2|TRBJ2-5|TRBV9
TGTGCCAGCAGCGTTAGCGGGGCCGGGGAGACCCAGTACTTC
CASSVSGAGETQYF
>-|TRBD2|TRBJ2-1|TRBV5-4
TGTGCCAGCAGTTCTCGGGGTAGCGGGGCCAATGAGCAGTTCTTC
CASSSRGSGANEQFF